Presented here are 19 T cell receptor beta chains from one specimen sequenced in a study of OX40 agonist ivuxolimab in advanced cancers. The table came from immunoSEQ multiplex PCR; TCRdb's copy has only in-frame clones and leaves some out. The sample shows tens of thousands of clones, 75% to 90% of them seen only once. This specimen was CD4+ or CD8+ T cells sorted from blood, taken in a trial of the OX40 agonist ivuxolimab. These receptors all come from an adult with an advanced solid tumor such as melanoma, head and neck, liver or kidney cancer.

The CDR3 is CASSESPGYSGNTIYF. CDR3 bases: TGTGCCAGCTCAGAGAGTCCCGGATACTCTGGAAACACCATATATTTT. The chain has TRBV18 and TRBJ1-3; D is unclear. Germline-derived CDR1 and CDR2 are KGHSH and LQKENI. V dropped 5 bases and J dropped 0 bases, with 14 bases sitting between them. CDR3 length equals 16 residues. Drawing the rest from reference TRBV18 and TRBJ1-3, the complete variable domain is NAGVMQNPRHLVRRRGQEARLRCSPMKGHSHVYWYRQLPEEGLKFMVYLQKENIIDESGMPKERFSAEFPKEGPSILRIQQVVRGDSAAYFCASSESPGYSGNTIYFGEGSWLTVV.

As regards this clone: Relative to the germline gene, one junction end is altered; a read error may explain this. The chain employs TRBV4-3 and TRBJ1-2, with a weak D call TRBD1 (6 bases). From germline, CDR1 is LGHNA and CDR2 YSLEER. The length of the CDR3 is 14 residues. The CDR3 DNA is TGCGCCAGCAGCCAAGATCGTCAGGGGTTCCCCCGGGGCTTC. This translates into CASSQDRQGFPRGF.

The CDR3 loop reads CASSPPDRGTYNEQFF. CDR3 coding DNA: TGTGCCAGCAGTCCTCCGGACAGGGGAACCTACAATGAGCAGTTCTTC. The chain links TRBV6-6 to TRBJ2-1; TRBD1 aligns across 9 bases. J lost 2 bases, V lost 5 bases, and 7 bases had no gene match. This CDR3 region has 16 residues. CDR1 is MNHNY, CDR2 SVGAGI, per germline (reference sequence).

This chain joins TRBV5-6 and TRBJ2-1, with 10 bases that match TRBD2. The CDR3 loop spans 16 amino acids. Losses at the gene ends were 4 bases for V and 4 bases for J; bases not matched to a gene: 8. Germline V gene sequence: CDR1 SGHDT, CDR2 YYEEEE. Here the CDR3 reads CASSLQTSGRYNEQFF. The CDR3 coding sequence is TGTGCCAGCAGCCTGCAGACTAGCGGGCGTTACAATGAGCAGTTCTTC.

A remark on this clone: The sample holds other DNA sequences that translate to the same CDR3. The V call is TRBV11-2, the J call TRBJ2-5; no definite D call. The CDR3 is made up of 15 amino acids. V was pared by 0 bases and J by 5 bases, with 13 bases between. CDR1 and CDR2 (germline): SGHAT, FQNNGV. CDR3 DNA sequence: TGTGCCAGCAGCTTAGAGTGGCAGACACAGGAGACCCAGTACTTC. This encodes CASSLEWQTQETQYF.

The chain links TRBV4-2 to TRBJ2-1; TRBD2 might be the D (6 bases). CDR1 is LGHNA, CDR2 YNFKEQ, per germline. The germline V and J ends were trimmed by 1 base and 0 bases, with 16 bases remaining between them. The CDR3 sequence is 18 residues long. CDR3 sequence reads: CASSQATGETFSYNEQFF. DNA of the CDR3: TGTGCCAGCAGCCAAGCCACGGGAGAGACCTTCTCCTACAATGAGCAGTTCTTC.

The V gene is TRBV27, the J gene TRBJ1-5, with 11 bases lining up with TRBD1. J lost 6 bases, V lost 8 bases, and 9 bases had no gene match. This CDR3 contains 15 residues. The germline gives CDR1 MNHEY, CDR2 SMNVEV (reference sequence). The CDR3 loop reads CASSPDRGRSQPQHF. The CDR3 coding sequence is TGTGCCAGCTCACCGGACAGGGGGCGAAGTCAGCCCCAGCATTTT.

V and J are TRBV7-9 and TRBJ2-2; a weak D match, TRBD1 (6 bases). This CDR3 is built from 16 residues. From germline, CDR1 is SEHNR and CDR2 FQNEAQ (reference sequence). V lost 2 bases to trimming and J lost 6 bases, with 16 bases between them. CDR3 coding DNA: TGTGCCAGCAGCTTATCCGGGGACAACCTGCCCGGGGAGCTGTTTTTT. This codes for CASSLSGDNLPGELFF.

This clone was recorded only once. V is TRBV7-9 and J is TRBJ2-7; tentative D call: TRBD1 (5 bases). The V gene lost 1 base and the J gene lost 6 bases, with 7 bases spanning the gap. This CDR3 has 12 amino acids. Germline V gene lookup returns CDR1 SEHNR and CDR2 FQNEAQ (reference sequence). The CDR3 coding sequence is TGTGCCAGCAGCTTAGGACAGAGCGAGCAGTACTTC. It translates to CASSLGQSEQYF.

This sequence joins TRBV5-4 and TRBJ2-1; no clear D. V shed 3 bases and J shed 3 bases, with 10 bases lying between them. The CDR3 covers 14 residues. Germline-derived CDR1 and CDR2 are SGHNT and YYREEE (reference sequence). The CDR3 is CASSSALDYNEQFF. DNA for the CDR3: TGTGCCAGCAGCTCCGCCTTGGACTACAATGAGCAGTTCTTC.

V usage is TRBV28 and J usage is TRBJ2-7, with D hard to call. Trimming took 5 bases from V and 0 from J, leaving 17 bases between them. The germline CDR1 and CDR2 sequences are MDHEN and SYDVKM. The CDR3 length is 16 residues. The CDR3 region is CASSPLVASLSYEQYF. As DNA, the CDR3 is TGTGCCAGCAGTCCACTCGTGGCATCCCTCTCCTACGAGCAGTACTTC.

This clone showed up just once. The chain couples TRBV10-3 to TRBJ2-7; 9 bases agree with TRBD2. Germline loops: CDR1 ENHRY, CDR2 SYGVKD. CDR3 length equals 14 residues. Losses at the gene ends were 3 bases for V and 4 bases for J; bases not matched to a gene: 4. The CDR3 loop is CAISDGGRGYEQYF. For the CDR3, the DNA is TGTGCCATCAGTGACGGCGGGAGGGGATACGAGCAGTACTTC.

J is TRBJ2-5 and V is TRBV12-5; a possible D gene is TRBD2 (5 bases). V lost 6 bases and J 1 base, leaving 12 bases between the germline ends. CDR1 and CDR2 from the germline V gene are LGHNT and FRNRAP. The CDR3 consists of 14 residues. The chain's CDR3 is CASGHHRGQETQYF. The CDR3 DNA is TGTGCTAGTGGCCACCACCGGGGCCAAGAGACCCAGTACTTC.

The rearrangement links TRBV7-9 to TRBJ2-1; D unclear. CDR3 length: 11 residues. The germline V gene encodes CDR1 SEHNR and CDR2 FQNEAQ (reference sequence). V shed 7 bases and J shed 8 bases, with 9 bases lying between them. The CDR3 is CASKSDDEQFF. The DNA of the CDR3 is TGTGCCAGCAAATCAGACGATGAGCAGTTCTTC.

The chain combines TRBV19 with TRBJ2-7; D might be TRBD2 (6 bases). Trimming took 2 bases from V and 2 from J, leaving 13 bases between them. There are 15 residues in the CDR3. Per germline, CDR1 LNHDA and CDR2 SQIVND (reference sequence). The CDR3 DNA sequence: TGTGCCAGTAGTATATCGGCGGGACCCCCCTACGAGCAGTACTTC. It is translated as CASSISAGPPYEQYF.

CDR3 in DNA: TGTGCCAGCAGACCCACGAGGCCGGGCAAAAACATTCAGTACTTC. The encoded protein is CASRPTRPGKNIQYF. This chain connects TRBV28 to TRBJ2-4; D not certain. The CDR3 totals 15 residues. The germline V gene encodes CDR1 MDHEN and CDR2 SYDVKM. V lost 6 bases to trimming and J lost 3 bases, with 15 bases between them.

The chain employs TRBV27 and TRBJ1-5; 7 nucleotides match TRBD1. V was clipped by 6 bases and J by 6 bases; unmatched bases: 8. The CDR3 covers 14 residues. Per germline, CDR1 MNHEY and CDR2 SMNVEV (reference sequence). This CDR3 reads CASSLGTAVQPQHF. The CDR3 DNA is TGTGCCAGCAGCTTGGGGACAGCAGTTCAGCCCCAGCATTTT.

The V gene is TRBV27, the J gene TRBJ2-3, with D possibly matching TRBD2 (6 bases). The V and J ends lost 4 bases and 3 bases respectively, with 14 bases between them. This CDR3 has 15 residues. Germline V gene sequence: CDR1 MNHEY, CDR2 SMNVEV (reference sequence). This CDR3 reads CASSSELAETDTQYF. DNA of the CDR3: TGTGCCAGCAGTTCTGAACTAGCCGAGACAGATACGCAGTATTTT.

CDR3 DNA sequence: TGTGCCAGCAGCCCCTCGGGGGCCGACACTGAAGCTTTCTTT. Its translation is CASSPSGADTEAFF. The chain links TRBV7-3 to TRBJ1-1, with a possible D match to TRBD1 (6 bases). V lost 5 bases and J lost 3, with 13 bases in between. From germline, CDR1 is SGHTA and CDR2 FQGTGA. This CDR3 region has 14 residues.